Detailed here is one TCR beta chain. These data are taken from a study of T cell changes during pregnancy in multiple sclerosis. CDR3 length equals 15 residues. Trimming cost V 2 bases and J 6 bases, with 16 bases left between them. Germline lookup yields CDR1 LNHDA and CDR2 SQIVND (reference sequence). Assay used: immunoSEQ multiplex PCR; TCRdb lists only in-frame clones, some missing. The sample includes about 100,000 clones, about 92% of them seen just once. The chain employs TRBV19 and TRBJ1-1, with D perhaps TRBD1 (6 bases). The clonotype was recovered from a female donor with multiple sclerosis, enrolled in a pregnancy study. Sample: peripheral blood, taken after pregnancy. The CDR3 DNA follows: TGTGCCAGTAGTATATGGGGGCCTAGAACACCTGAAGCTTTCTTT. It is translated as CASSIWGPRTPEAFF.